This T cell receptor (beta chain) emerged from a study of blood T cells in healthy people across ages. Study findings and constraints: Getting older went along with TCR beta diversity per million T cells dropping roughly linearly.

Each sample yielded at least 6 micrograms of PBMC total RNA. As to this clonotype: Its antigen is still unknown. Given a much more abundant clone one base away, this may be a read error.

Germline V gene lookup returns CDR1 SEHNR and CDR2 FQNEAQ (reference sequence). This CDR3 is built from 14 residues. With a J-beta primer mix and a sample-barcoded 5' primer, a second PCR ran 7 to 11 cycles. TCRdb redid the calling of the 5' RACE reads with MiXCR, one entry per CDR3 protein. The sample shows about 730,000 distinct CDR3 sequences, roughly 43% of them seen only once. The sequenced material came from blood. The receptor was derived from a woman in her sixties or seventies in good health. The chain has TRBV7-9 and TRBJ2-5; D is perhaps TRBD1 (6 bases). DNA for the CDR3: TGTACCAGCAGCCCCGGACAGAACCAAGAGACCCAGTACTTC. This encodes CTSSPGQNQETQYF. The entire variable domain, with the rest obtained from reference TRBV7-9 and TRBJ2-5, is as follows: DTGVSQNPRHKITKRGQNVTFRCDPISEHNRLYWYRQTLGQGPEFLTYFQNEAQLEKSRLLSDRFSAERPKGSFSTLEIQRTEQGDSAMYLCTSSPGQNQETQYFGPGTRLLVL.